These 3 T cell receptor beta chains were sequenced from one sample in a study of T-cell memory formation after mild COVID-19. TCRdb fed the 5' RACE reads into MiXCR, producing one record per CDR3 protein. Of around 510,000 distinct CDR3 sequences listed, about a fifth are singletons. The sequenced sample consisted of PBMCs or a T cell subset sorted from them (not recorded which). Every receptor here comes from an adult woman who had mild COVID-19 (a few samples of this study predate the infection). Cell type and time point are not known.

This chain uses TRBV24-1 with TRBJ2-5, with a tentative D call TRBD2 (5 bases). This CDR3 has 14 residues. With 6 bases removed from V and 4 bases from J, the gap between germline ends came to 14 bases. Germline CDR1 KGHDR, CDR2 SFDVKD. DNA for the CDR3: TGTGCCACCAGTCGGGGTTCGAACCGAGAGACCCAGTACTTC. The encoded protein is CATSRGSNRETQYF.

This clonotype was detected a few times. This rearrangement joins TRBV18 to TRBJ1-4; D is possibly TRBD1 (5 bases). The CDR3 totals 15 residues. V was cut by 2 bases and J by 7 bases, with 14 bases left in between. Per the germline V gene, CDR1 is KGHSH and CDR2 is LQKENI. In nucleotides, the CDR3 is TGTGCCAGCTCACCAGACCGGGGGGGGACTGAAAAACTGTTTTTT. It codes for CASSPDRGGTEKLFF.

The table lists this clonotype with a few counts. This rearrangement joins TRBV7-6 to TRBJ2-2; a possible D gene is TRBD1 (5 bases). Germline CDR1 SGHVS, CDR2 FNYEAQ. Trimming pared 8 bases from V and 4 bases from J, leaving 8 bases between. The CDR3 has 12 amino acids. The CDR3 DNA reads TGTGCCAGCCAACAGGTCACCGGGGAGCTGTTTTTT. This codes for CASQQVTGELFF.